The 22 T cell receptor beta chains below come from one sample, sequenced in a study of blood T cell repertoires in COVID-19. Libraries were prepared by immunoSEQ multiplex PCR; TCRdb keeps only in-frame clonotypes and omits some of them. The sample includes more than 60,000 clones, about 88% of them seen just once. The sample consisted of peripheral blood. All receptors come from a woman aged 55-69 years with COVID-19, enrolled during active disease.

The V and J genes are TRBV7-9 and TRBJ2-7, with D possibly being TRBD1 (7 bases). In germline, CDR1 is SEHNR, CDR2 FQNEAQ (reference sequence). The V and J ends lost 1 base and 2 bases respectively, with 24 bases between them. The CDR3 extends over 19 amino acids. Here the CDR3 reads CASSLGQGGGTLRPYEQYF. The CDR3 DNA is TGTGCCAGCAGCTTAGGACAGGGCGGCGGGACCCTTAGACCCTACGAGCAGTACTTC.

This clone was observed once. This chain connects TRBV5-4 to TRBJ2-1; tentative D call: TRBD1 (6 bases). Germline V CDR1 and CDR2: SGHNT, YYREEE (reference sequence). Trimming left V 0 bases short and J 8 bases short, with 15 bases between. The CDR3 runs to 15 residues. The CDR3 coding sequence is TGTGCCAGCAGCTTGGGAGGGGGAATGTGGGATGAGCAGTTCTTC. This encodes CASSLGGGMWDEQFF.

A word on this clone: Other DNA sequences in the sample encode the same CDR3. The chain recombines TRBV18 with TRBJ2-2, with 8 positions matching TRBD2. CDR1 and CDR2 (germline): KGHSH, LQKENI. V trimming: 0 bases; J trimming: 1 base; junction bases outside the gene matches: 1. This CDR3 is built from 16 residues. For the CDR3, the DNA is TGTGCCAGCTCACCACCGAGCGGGGGGAACACCGGGGAGCTGTTTTTT. Amino acid sequence: CASSPPSGGNTGELFF. The full variable domain, with the rest looked up from reference TRBV18 and TRBJ2-2, is NAGVMQNPRHLVRRRGQEARLRCSPMKGHSHVYWYRQLPEEGLKFMVYLQKENIIDESGMPKERFSAEFPKEGPSILRIQQVVRGDSAAYFCASSPPSGGNTGELFFGEGSRLTVL.

DNA of the CDR3: TGTGCCAGCAGCTTAGGGGGGACAGGGAGCCAGCCCCAGCATTTT. Amino acids: CASSLGGTGSQPQHF. The chain has TRBV11-2 and TRBJ1-5; 9 bases align to TRBD1. V gave up 1 base and J gave up 7 bases; unmatched junction bases: 5. The germline gives CDR1 SGHAT, CDR2 FQNNGV. The CDR3 totals 15 residues.

CDR3 nucleotide sequence: TGTGCCAGCAGTCTGACAGGGTGGGGTCAGCCCCAGCATTTT. This codes for CASSLTGWGQPQHF. The chain recombines TRBV27 with TRBJ1-5, with 7 bases identical to TRBD1. CDR3 length equals 14 residues. In germline, CDR1 is MNHEY, CDR2 SMNVEV (reference sequence). V lost 5 bases, J lost 6 bases, and 7 bases stayed unmatched.

The chain is built from TRBV27 and TRBJ1-1, with D perhaps matching TRBD1 (6 bases). The CDR3 has 13 residues. Trimming pared 5 bases from V and 7 bases from J, leaving 14 bases between. Germline values: CDR1 MNHEY, CDR2 SMNVEV (reference sequence). The CDR3 here is CASSRVGADEAFF. CDR3 coding DNA: TGTGCCAGCAGTAGGGTGGGGGCTGATGAAGCTTTCTTT.

The V call is TRBV21-1, the J call TRBJ1-5; TRBD1, the table's D call, lacks a check against the DNA. TRBV21-1 represents a pseudogene. This CDR3 spans 15 amino acids. CDR3 loop: CASSWTGYSNQPQHF. The CDR3 DNA follows: TGTGCCAGCAGCTGGACAGGGTATAGCAATCAGCCCCAGCATTTT.

The CDR3 DNA reads TGTGCCAGCAGCCCCCCCTCGGGGGGAAACACCATATATTTT. It yields the protein CASSPPSGGNTIYF. V usage is TRBV5-6 and J usage is TRBJ1-3; D remains unclear. Trimming shortened V by 4 bases and J by 4 bases, and 12 bases separated the two germline ends. Germline V gene lookup returns CDR1 SGHDT and CDR2 YYEEEE. The CDR3 has 14 amino acids.

The V call is TRBV30, the J call TRBJ2-1; 8 nucleotides agree with TRBD2. In germline, CDR1 is GTSNPN, CDR2 SVGIG (reference sequence). CDR3 length: 12 residues. After removal of 2 bases from V and 12 bases from J, the junction contained 6 bases not matched to a gene. Here the CDR3 reads CAWSQMGLGQFF. In nucleotides, the CDR3 is TGTGCCTGGAGTCAGATGGGACTAGGGCAGTTCTTC.

The chain employs TRBV27 and TRBJ1-1; maybe TRBD1 (5 bases). The germline V and J ends were trimmed by 4 bases and 8 bases, with 14 bases remaining between them. The CDR3 spans 13 residues. Germline CDR1 reads MNHEY; CDR2 reads SMNVEV (reference sequence). CDR3 residues: CASSSLDKPEAFF. Written as DNA, the CDR3 is TGTGCCAGCAGTTCCCTGGACAAGCCGGAAGCTTTCTTT.

This chain uses TRBV6-1 with TRBJ1-2; TRBD1 matches 8 bases. Germline CDR1 and CDR2: MNHNS and SASEGT. V was clipped by 3 bases and J by 0 bases; unmatched bases: 3. The CDR3 runs to 15 residues. This chain's CDR3 is CASSDRDRPNYGYTF. DNA of the CDR3: TGTGCCAGCAGTGACCGGGACAGGCCTAACTATGGCTACACCTTC.

The V gene is TRBV28, the J gene TRBJ2-7; tentative D call: TRBD1 (7 bases). This CDR3 is 15 amino acids long. Deletions cut 6 bases from V and 7 bases from J, with 22 bases between. The V gene's germline CDR1 is MDHEN and CDR2 SYDVKM. The CDR3 region is CASRGGHRGQQEQYF. Written as DNA, the CDR3 is TGTGCCAGCAGGGGGGGCCATCGGGGACAGCAAGAGCAGTACTTC.

V usage is TRBV7-2 and J usage is TRBJ1-5; a possible D gene is TRBD1 (5 bases). The CDR3 consists of 14 residues. Germline V gene lookup returns CDR1 SGHTA and CDR2 FQGNSA. The V end was cut by 3 bases, the J end by 2 bases, with 8 bases between. In DNA, the CDR3 is TGTGCCAGCAGCTTCGACAGCCGCAATCAGCCCCAGCATTTT. The encoded protein is CASSFDSRNQPQHF.

This chain joins TRBV6-6 and TRBJ2-3; a weak D match, TRBD1 (5 bases). V gave up 2 bases and J gave up 6 bases, with 15 bases separating them. The germline gives CDR1 MNHNY, CDR2 SVGAGI (reference sequence). This CDR3 comprises 15 residues. The CDR3 loop reads CASSYGHSDRDTQYF. Here the CDR3 DNA reads TGTGCCAGCAGTTACGGACACTCCGATAGGGATACGCAGTATTTT.

The chain uses TRBV12-3 or TRBV12-4 and TRBJ1-1, with a possible D match to TRBD1 (6 bases). This CDR3 is built from 13 residues. V dropped 4 bases and J dropped 4 bases, with 10 bases sitting between them. In nucleotides, the CDR3 is TGTGCCAGCAGTTACAGGGAGGGCACTGAAGCTTTCTTT. It encodes CASSYREGTEAFF.

The chain is built from TRBV3-1 (or the pseudogene TRBV3-2) and TRBJ1-5; D gene unclear. Trimming took off 1 base at V and 0 bases at J, with 10 bases between the two ends. The CDR3 length is 16 residues. Germline loops: CDR1 LGHDT, CDR2 YNNKEL (reference sequence). CDR3 bases: TGTGCCAGCAGCCAAGGGTCAGTCATTAGCAATCAGCCCCAGCATTTT. Its protein is CASSQGSVISNQPQHF.

V gene TRBV7-9 combines with J gene TRBJ1-2, with 7 positions matching TRBD1. With 4 bases clipped from V and 2 bases from J, the junction kept 1 base outside the gene matches. There are 13 residues in the CDR3. The germline V gene encodes CDR1 SEHNR and CDR2 FQNEAQ (reference sequence). Written as DNA, the CDR3 is TGTGCCAGCAGCTCACAGGGGAACTATGGCTACACCTTC. This gives the protein CASSSQGNYGYTF.

The chain uses TRBV4-3 and TRBJ2-2, with D maybe TRBD2 (5 bases). This CDR3 is 12 amino acids long. V lost 4 bases and J 5 bases, leaving 5 bases between the germline ends. CDR1 LGHNA and CDR2 YSLEER come from the germline V gene. CDR3 sequence (DNA): TGCGCCAGCAGCCCGGGGACCGGGGAGCTGTTTTTT. It yields the protein CASSPGTGELFF.

This clone was seen a single time. This chain joins TRBV9 and TRBJ2-2, with 9 bases lining up with TRBD2. V was clipped by 0 bases and J by 5 bases; unmatched bases: 5. Germline-derived CDR1 and CDR2 are SGDLS and YYNGEE. CDR3 length: 16 residues. CDR3 in amino acids: CASSVGSGLATGELFF. CDR3 DNA sequence: TGTGCCAGCAGCGTAGGATCCGGACTAGCGACCGGGGAGCTGTTTTTT.

The CDR3 DNA reads TGTGCCAGCAGCTTAGCTAAACAGGGGTCCGACAGGAATGAAAAACTGTTTTTT. As protein: CASSLAKQGSDRNEKLFF. The chain recombines TRBV7-9 with TRBJ1-4, with 7 bases lining up with TRBD1. The ends lost 0 bases at V and 5 bases at J; junction bases unmatched: 12. This CDR3 contains 18 residues. Germline-derived CDR1 and CDR2 are SEHNR and FQNEAQ (reference sequence).

The V and J genes are TRBV5-1 and TRBJ1-4; 7 bases line up with TRBD1. The trim removed 4 bases at V and 0 bases at J, leaving 3 bases unmatched. This CDR3 is built from 15 residues. Germline-derived CDR1 and CDR2 are SGHRS and YFSETQ. CDR3 DNA: TGCGCCAGCAGCCGGGACAGTACAACTAATGAAAAACTGTTTTTT. Its translation is CASSRDSTTNEKLFF.

The rearrangement links TRBV10-3 to TRBJ2-7, with TRBD2 matching over 14 bases. Per the germline V gene, CDR1 is ENHRY and CDR2 is SYGVKD. J gave up 3 bases and V 4 bases, and 5 bases lay outside the gene matches. The CDR3 has 16 amino acids. Here the CDR3 DNA reads TGTGCCATCAGTGCCCCAGGGACTAGCGGGAGCTACGAGCAGTACTTC. It encodes CAISAPGTSGSYEQYF.